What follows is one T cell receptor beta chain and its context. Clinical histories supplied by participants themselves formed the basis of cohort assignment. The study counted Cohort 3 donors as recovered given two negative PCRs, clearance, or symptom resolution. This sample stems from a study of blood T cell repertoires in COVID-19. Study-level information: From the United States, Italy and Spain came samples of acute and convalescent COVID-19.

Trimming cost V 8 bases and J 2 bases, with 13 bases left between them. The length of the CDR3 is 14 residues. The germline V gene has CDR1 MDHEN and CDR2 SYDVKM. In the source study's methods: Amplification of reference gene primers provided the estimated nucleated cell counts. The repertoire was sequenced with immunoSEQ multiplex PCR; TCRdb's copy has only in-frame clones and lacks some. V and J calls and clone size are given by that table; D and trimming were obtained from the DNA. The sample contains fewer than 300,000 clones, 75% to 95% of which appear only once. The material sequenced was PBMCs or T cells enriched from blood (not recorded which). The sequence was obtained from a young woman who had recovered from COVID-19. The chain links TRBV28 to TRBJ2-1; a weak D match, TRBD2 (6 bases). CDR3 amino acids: CASHGGGPYNEQFF. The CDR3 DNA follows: TGTGCCAGCCACGGGGGTGGACCCTACAATGAGCAGTTCTTC.